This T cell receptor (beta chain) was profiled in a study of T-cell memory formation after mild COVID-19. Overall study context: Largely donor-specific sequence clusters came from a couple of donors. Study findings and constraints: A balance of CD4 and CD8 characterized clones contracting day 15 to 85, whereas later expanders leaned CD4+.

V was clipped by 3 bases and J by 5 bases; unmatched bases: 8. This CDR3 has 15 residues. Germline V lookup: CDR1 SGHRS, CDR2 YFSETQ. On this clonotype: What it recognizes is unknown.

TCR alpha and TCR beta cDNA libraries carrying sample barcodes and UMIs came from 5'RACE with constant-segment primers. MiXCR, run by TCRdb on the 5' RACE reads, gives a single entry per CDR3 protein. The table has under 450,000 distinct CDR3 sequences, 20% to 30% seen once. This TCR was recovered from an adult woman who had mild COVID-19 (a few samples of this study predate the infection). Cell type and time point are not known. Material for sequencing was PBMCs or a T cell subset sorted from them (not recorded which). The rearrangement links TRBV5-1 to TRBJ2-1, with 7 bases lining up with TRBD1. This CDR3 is CASSYGQATNNEQFF. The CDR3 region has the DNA TGCGCCAGCAGCTACGGACAGGCCACTAACAATGAGCAGTTCTTC.